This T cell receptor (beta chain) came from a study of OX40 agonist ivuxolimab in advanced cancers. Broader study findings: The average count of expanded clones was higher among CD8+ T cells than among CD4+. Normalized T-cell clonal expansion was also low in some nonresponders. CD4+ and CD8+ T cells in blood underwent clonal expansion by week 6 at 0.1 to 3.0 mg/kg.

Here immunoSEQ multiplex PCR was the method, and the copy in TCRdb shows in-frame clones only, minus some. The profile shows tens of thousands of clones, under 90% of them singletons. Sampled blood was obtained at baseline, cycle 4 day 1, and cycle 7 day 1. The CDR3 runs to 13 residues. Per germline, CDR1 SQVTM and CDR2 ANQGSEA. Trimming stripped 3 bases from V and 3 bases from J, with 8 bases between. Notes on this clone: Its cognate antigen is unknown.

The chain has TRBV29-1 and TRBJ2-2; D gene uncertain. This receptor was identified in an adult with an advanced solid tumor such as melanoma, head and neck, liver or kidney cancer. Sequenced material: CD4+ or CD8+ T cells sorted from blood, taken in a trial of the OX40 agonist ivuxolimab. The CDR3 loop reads CSVDPEYTGELFF. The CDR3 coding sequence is TGCAGCGTTGACCCAGAGTACACCGGGGAGCTGTTTTTT.